The next 10 T cell receptor beta chains were all read from a single sample in a study of cytomegalovirus exposure and HLA in healthy donors. The PCR was carried out with 60 Vbeta primers and 13 Jbeta primers. The method was immunoSEQ multiplex PCR; TCRdb's version includes in-frame clones alone and lacks a portion of them. Of 150,000 to 200,000 clones listed, around two thirds are singletons. The sample consisted of PBMCs. The receptors here all came from a man younger than 40 in good health and CMV-seropositive.

The chain recombines TRBV5-8 with TRBJ2-5; maybe TRBD1 (5 bases). The last part of the DNA fits TRBJ2-7 better; the J call may be wrong. This CDR3 has 15 amino acids. Looked up from germline, CDR1 is SGHTS and CDR2 is YDEGEE. The CDR3 region is CASSITQGISYEQYF. CDR3 nucleotide sequence: TGTGCCAGCAGCATCACCCAGGGAATCTCCTACGAGCAGTACTTC.

The rearrangement joins TRBV14 to TRBJ2-3; 8 nucleotides match TRBD1. Trimming took 0 bases from V and 6 from J; bases not matched to a gene: 8. Germline values: CDR1 SGHDN, CDR2 FVKESK. This CDR3 is built from 16 residues. The CDR3 sequence: CASSQDPMTGDDTQYF. The CDR3 nucleotides read TGTGCCAGCAGCCAAGATCCCATGACAGGGGACGATACGCAGTATTTT.

The chain uses TRBV7-8 and TRBJ2-6, with D unclear. The germline V and J ends were trimmed by 7 bases and 0 bases, with 7 bases remaining between them. CDR3 size: 14 residues. Per the germline V gene, CDR1 is SGHVS and CDR2 is FQNEAQ. In DNA, the CDR3 is TGTGCCAGCATCCGAGACTCTGGGGCCAACGTCCTGACTTTC. Translation: CASIRDSGANVLTF. Filled out from reference TRBV7-8 and TRBJ2-6, the complete variable domain reads GAGVSQSPRYKVAKRGQDVALRCDPISGHVSLFWYQQALGQGPEFLTYFQNEAQLDKSGLPSDRFFAERPEGSVSTLKIQRTQQEDSAVYLCASIRDSGANVLTFGAGSRLTVL.

V and J are TRBV2 and TRBJ1-1; D is ambiguous. Trimming pared 4 bases from V and 4 bases from J, leaving 4 bases between. The CDR3 covers 11 residues. Per germline, CDR1 SNHLY and CDR2 FYNNEI. The CDR3 DNA sequence: TGTGCCAGCAGTGTCTCCACTGAAGCTTTCTTT. Translating it yields CASSVSTEAFF. Full variable domain (rest looked up from reference TRBV2 and TRBJ1-1): EPEVTQTPSHQVTQMGQEVILRCVPISNHLYFYWYRQILGQKVEFLVSFYNNEISEKSEIFDDQFSVERPDGSNFTLKIRSTKLEDSAMYFCASSVSTEAFFGQGTRLTVV.

This clone appeared a few times. This chain connects TRBV10-1 to TRBJ1-1; the D gene is possibly TRBD1 (5 bases). The CDR3 length is 14 residues. Deletions cut 4 bases from V and 1 base from J, with 10 bases between. Germline V CDR1 and CDR2: WNHNN, SYGVQD (reference sequence). The CDR3 spells CASSARGRNTEAFF. CDR3 coding DNA: TGCGCCAGCAGTGCTCGGGGGAGGAACACTGAAGCTTTCTTT.

Here the CDR3 reads CAISGDRETEAFF. Here the CDR3 DNA reads TGTGCCATCAGTGGGGACAGGGAAACTGAAGCTTTCTTT. The chain employs TRBV10-3 and TRBJ1-1, with 9 bases matching TRBD1. The V segment lost 4 bases and the J segment 5 bases; nucleotides outside the gene matches: 2. The CDR3 length is 13 residues. Germline CDR1 is ENHRY and CDR2 is SYGVKD.

The chain has TRBV2 and TRBJ1-5, with 7 nucleotides matching TRBD1. Per the germline V gene, CDR1 is SNHLY and CDR2 is FYNNEI. This CDR3 contains 15 residues. The ends lost 0 bases at V and 5 bases at J; junction bases unmatched: 4. CDR3 amino acids: CASSEATTGDQPQHF. The CDR3 DNA follows: TGTGCCAGCAGTGAAGCGACAACAGGGGATCAGCCCCAGCATTTT.

The chain carries TRBV5-1 and TRBJ2-1; 8 positions match TRBD2. With 2 bases clipped from V and 8 bases from J, the junction kept 15 bases outside the gene matches. The CDR3 consists of 17 residues. Per the germline V gene, CDR1 is SGHRS and CDR2 is YFSETQ. This chain's CDR3 is CASSFRTSGLVLDEQFF. The CDR3 DNA reads TGCGCCAGCAGCTTTCGTACTTCGGGACTAGTTCTGGATGAGCAGTTCTTC.

The rearrangement links TRBV12-5 to TRBJ2-5; the D gene is possibly TRBD1 (5 bases). The germline gives CDR1 LGHNT, CDR2 FRNRAP. Trimming took off 3 bases at V and 5 bases at J, with 16 bases between the two ends. CDR3 length: 15 amino acids. DNA for the CDR3: TGTGCTAGTGGTTTAGGTTATGGGGCCGGGGAGACCCAGTACTTC. Amino acids: CASGLGYGAGETQYF.

This rearrangement joins TRBV9 to TRBJ2-1; D ambiguous. The germline V gene has CDR1 SGDLS and CDR2 YYNGEE. The CDR3 runs to 14 residues. V was clipped by 4 bases and J by 9 bases, with 17 bases between them. CDR3 protein: CASSNRSSISEQFF. CDR3 in DNA: TGTGCCAGCAGCAATCGGAGCTCGATTTCTGAGCAGTTCTTC.